This TCR beta chain is from a study of shared clonotypes between healthy human individuals. Study context: Each donor contributed plates that comprised three CD4 naive, three CD4 memory, two CD8 naive and one CD8 memory. Study-level findings and limits: Sharing of clonotypes among donors was expected to vary with sequencing depth. Naive subsets tended to show greater estimated richness than memory subsets.

Naive CD8 cells were CD45RO-negative, positively selected for CCR7, excluding terminally differentiated effector memory CD45RA+ cells. The CDR3 contains 14 residues. Comments on this clone: Its antigen is currently unknown.

Some 30,000 T cell genomes (around 200 ng DNA) went into each sorted-subset replicate. TCRdb's table, derived via immunoSEQ multiplex PCR, lists solely in-frame clones and lacks some. The sample holds some 2,000,000 clones; around 96% are singletons and the top ten take 1% to 1.3%. J is TRBJ2-3 and V is TRBV21-1. TRBV21-1 is labeled a pseudogene. Material for sequencing was naive CD8+ T cells sorted from blood. The origin of this receptor is a man younger than 35 in good health. CDR3 residues: CASSKVCRVDTQYF. The CDR3 DNA reads as TGTGCCAGCAGCAAAGTTTGTAGGGTTGATACGCAGTATTTT.